Sequencing of this T cell receptor (beta chain) was carried out in a study of T cell responses to AZD1222 COVID-19 vaccine. The CDR3 sequence is 19 residues long. The J segment lost 0 bases and the V segment lost 3 bases, leaving 13 bases of the junction unmatched. The germline V gene encodes CDR1 SGHRS and CDR2 YFSETQ. Libraries were prepared by immunoSEQ multiplex PCR; TCRdb keeps only in-frame clonotypes and omits some of them. The sample yields approximately 140,000 clones, approximately 92% seen once. Concerning this clone itself: Its matching antigen is unknown.

Study-level findings and limits: Spike-specific TCR breadth and depth rose after two AZD1222 doses.

This receptor was obtained from an adult who received the AZD1222 COVID-19 vaccine. The gene calls are TRBV5-1 and TRBJ1-4; 8 bases fit TRBD1. The sequences come from peripheral blood, collected 28 days after the second AZD1222 dose. The CDR3 is CASSSRDRTFSATNEKLFF. CDR3 in DNA: TGCGCCAGCAGCTCCCGGGACAGGACGTTCTCTGCAACTAATGAAAAACTGTTTTTT.